These 27 T cell receptor beta chains were all obtained from the same sample, sequenced in a study of cytomegalovirus exposure and HLA in healthy donors. PCR primers comprised 60 Vbeta and 13 Jbeta primers. Assay used: immunoSEQ multiplex PCR; TCRdb lists only in-frame clones, some missing. The data show 160,000 or so clones, roughly 75% seen once. Source material: PBMCs. The receptor source for this set is a man aged 40-55 years in good health and CMV-seronegative.

This chain links TRBV6-5 with TRBJ2-3; 9 positions match TRBD2. The CDR3 runs to 16 residues. CDR1 and CDR2 (germline): MNHEY, SVGAGI. Trimming took 0 bases from V and 1 from J; bases not matched to a gene: 2. The CDR3 nucleotides read TGTGCCAGCAGTTACTCCCCTAGCGGGGGCACAGATACGCAGTATTTT. Residues: CASSYSPSGGTDTQYF.

This clone turned up a few times. The rearrangement uses TRBV4-1 and TRBJ1-1; D gene ambiguous. Trimming took off 4 bases at V and 4 bases at J, with 13 bases between the two ends. Germline loops: CDR1 MGHRA, CDR2 YSYEKL. The CDR3 is made up of 14 amino acids. The CDR3 is CASSPIGRATEAFF. DNA for the CDR3: TGCGCCAGCAGCCCTATCGGGAGGGCCACTGAAGCTTTCTTT.

V gene TRBV7-4 combines with J gene TRBJ2-7; D remains unclear. In germline, CDR1 is SGHVT, CDR2 SQSDAQ. The CDR3 totals 12 residues. Trimming removed 5 bases at V and 1 base at J, with 6 bases between. The DNA of the CDR3 is TGTGCCAGCAGCCTCAGGTCCTACGAGCAGTACTTC. Translation: CASSLRSYEQYF.

In its sample, this clone was seen a few times. The genes are TRBV19 and TRBJ1-5; D is uncertain. Trimming cost V 6 bases and J 4 bases, with 10 bases left between them. The CDR3 contains 13 residues. Germline V gives CDR1 LNHDA, CDR2 SQIVND (reference sequence). Written as DNA, the CDR3 is TGTGCCAGTAGCCCTTATCAGAATCAGCCCCAGCATTTT. This sequence encodes CASSPYQNQPQHF.

This chain links TRBV19 with TRBJ2-5, with a possible D match to TRBD2 (6 bases). Germline V gene lookup returns CDR1 LNHDA and CDR2 SQIVND (reference sequence). V was trimmed by 4 bases and J by 2 bases, leaving 11 bases between them. This CDR3 has 14 residues. This chain's CDR3 is CASSTRDLQETQYF. The CDR3 nucleotides read TGTGCCAGTAGTACCAGGGACTTACAAGAGACCCAGTACTTC.

This clone was detected once. The chain carries TRBV5-6 and TRBJ1-1, with D unresolved. The V gene lost 4 bases and the J gene lost 6 bases, with 10 bases spanning the gap. Germline V gene sequence: CDR1 SGHDT, CDR2 YYEEEE. The CDR3 has 12 residues. As DNA, the CDR3 is TGTGCCAGCAGCCGACTGACCGCTGAAGCTTTCTTT. Its protein is CASSRLTAEAFF.

This clone was observed a handful of times. The rearrangement joins TRBV7-7 to TRBJ1-1; D unresolved. V was trimmed by 3 bases and J by 7 bases, leaving 12 bases between them. Germline CDR1 reads SSHAT; CDR2 reads FNYEAQ (reference sequence). This CDR3 is 13 amino acids long. The CDR3 DNA is TGTGCCAGCAGCTTGGACGGGATCAGTGAAGCTTTCTTT. Amino acids: CASSLDGISEAFF.

The gene calls are TRBV7-3 and TRBJ2-2; TRBD2 agrees at 9 bases. Germline V gives CDR1 SGHTA, CDR2 FQGTGA. This CDR3 has 14 residues. Trimming removed 5 bases from V and 4 bases from J; junction bases left unmatched: 2. CDR3 sequence reads: CASSPSGITGELFF. The DNA of the CDR3 is TGTGCCAGCAGCCCTAGCGGGATCACCGGGGAGCTGTTTTTT.

This sequence joins TRBV5-6 and TRBJ1-2; the match to TRBD1 covers 9 bases. This CDR3 is 13 amino acids long. Germline V gene data show CDR1 as SGHDT and CDR2 as YYEEEE. V was pared by 7 bases and J by 2 bases, with 3 bases of the junction left unmatched. CDR3 in amino acids: CASLTGGNYGYTF. The CDR3 DNA follows: TGTGCCAGCTTGACAGGGGGAAACTATGGCTACACCTTC.

The rearrangement joins TRBV9 to TRBJ1-2; D gene uncertain. The CDR3 consists of 15 residues. V was cut by 0 bases and J by 0 bases, with 9 bases left in between. The germline CDR1 and CDR2 sequences are SGDLS and YYNGEE. CDR3 sequence: CASSVGSGANYGYTF. CDR3 coding DNA: TGTGCCAGCAGCGTAGGGTCCGGGGCTAACTATGGCTACACCTTC.

This rearrangement joins TRBV6-5 to TRBJ2-1; 10 bases match TRBD2. CDR1 is MNHEY, CDR2 SVGAGI, per germline. Trimming at V came to 7 bases and at J to 2 bases, leaving 5 bases not matched to a gene. The CDR3 has 15 residues. The CDR3 region has the DNA TGTGCCAGCACCTACGGACTAGCGGCCTACAATGAGCAGTTCTTC. Translating it yields CASTYGLAAYNEQFF.

The gene calls are TRBV5-1 and TRBJ2-3; D may be TRBD1 (6 bases). The V gene's germline CDR1 is SGHRS and CDR2 YFSETQ. V was clipped by 5 bases and J by 4 bases, with 23 bases between them. This CDR3 has 17 amino acids. The CDR3 nucleotides read TGCGCCAGCAGTTATCCCGTGGGACACGGTGTAGCAGATACGCAGTATTTT. It is translated as CASSYPVGHGVADTQYF.

The chain combines TRBV5-4 with TRBJ1-6; D unclear. Germline values: CDR1 SGHNT, CDR2 YYREEE (reference sequence). The CDR3 spans 15 residues. The germline V and J ends were trimmed by 0 bases and 7 bases, with 11 bases remaining between them. DNA for the CDR3: TGTGCCAGCAGCTTGGATGTCAGACAAAATTCACCCCTCCACTTT. It encodes CASSLDVRQNSPLHF.

This chain connects TRBV18 to TRBJ1-4, with D unclear. The CDR3 covers 17 residues. V lost 6 bases, J lost 0 bases, and 17 bases lay in between. Germline V lookup: CDR1 KGHSH, CDR2 LQKENI. DNA of the CDR3: TGTGCCAGCTCCTCCGGTGCACTAGTTGCAACTAATGAAAAACTGTTTTTT. Protein: CASSSGALVATNEKLFF.

V usage is TRBV6-1 and J usage is TRBJ2-4, with D tentatively TRBD1 (6 bases). Germline values: CDR1 MNHNS, CDR2 SASEGT. V was shortened by 0 bases and J by 8 bases, with 11 bases between the two germline ends. The CDR3 runs to 14 residues. The CDR3 region has the DNA TGTGCCAGCAGTGAAGCCAGGGGTCGAGACATTCAGTACTTC. It specifies CASSEARGRDIQYF.

This clone was detected once. This rearrangement joins TRBV28 to TRBJ1-5; 8 bases align to TRBD1. Unmatched junction bases numbered 3, after V lost 2 bases and J lost 6 bases. The CDR3 covers 14 residues. The germline gives CDR1 MDHEN, CDR2 SYDVKM. CDR3 loop: CASSLTGGGQPQHF. As DNA, the CDR3 is TGTGCCAGCAGTTTAACAGGGGGAGGTCAGCCCCAGCATTTT.

V gene TRBV12-5 combines with J gene TRBJ2-7, with D possibly being TRBD1 (6 bases). Trimming left V 1 base short and J 5 bases short, with 15 bases between. This CDR3 region has 15 residues. Germline CDR1 LGHNT, CDR2 FRNRAP. The CDR3 loop reads CASGLGDRPRHEQYF. The CDR3 coding sequence is TGTGCTAGTGGTTTGGGAGACAGGCCACGGCACGAGCAGTACTTC.

The J gene is TRBJ2-1, the V gene TRBV2, with D tentatively TRBD2 (6 bases). CDR3 length equals 14 residues. V gave up 3 bases and J gave up 8 bases, with 14 bases separating them. Germline V gene data show CDR1 as SNHLY and CDR2 as FYNNEI. The CDR3 sequence is CASSELAVRDEQFF. The CDR3 DNA follows: TGTGCCAGCAGTGAGTTAGCGGTAAGGGATGAGCAGTTCTTC.

The J gene is TRBJ2-1, the V gene TRBV7-9; D possibly corresponds to TRBD2 (5 bases). Germline V CDR1 and CDR2: SEHNR, FQNEAQ (reference sequence). With 11 bases removed from V and 5 bases from J, the gap between germline ends came to 25 bases. The CDR3 is made up of 16 amino acids. CDR3: CACTPPSLAIHNEQFF. CDR3 nucleotide sequence: TGTGCCTGCACCCCGCCCTCATTAGCGATACACAATGAGCAGTTCTTC.

The J gene is TRBJ2-5, the V gene TRBV27; 11 positions agree with TRBD2. The CDR3 sequence is 16 residues long. Germline V CDR1 and CDR2: MNHEY, SMNVEV (reference sequence). V gave up 6 bases and J gave up 3 bases; unmatched junction bases: 9. CDR3 protein: CASSLLGTSGKETQYF. CDR3 in DNA: TGTGCCAGCAGCCTCTTAGGGACTAGCGGAAAAGAGACCCAGTACTTC.

V usage is TRBV6-1 and J usage is TRBJ2-1; a possible D gene is TRBD1 (6 bases). The CDR3 length is 14 residues. V was trimmed by 10 bases and J by 1 base, leaving 14 bases between them. The germline gives CDR1 MNHNS, CDR2 SASEGT. The CDR3 bases are TGTGCCACGCGACAGGACGAGTCCTACAATGAGCAGTTCTTC. It is translated as CATRQDESYNEQFF.

The rearrangement joins TRBV10-2 to TRBJ2-2; 9 bases are shared with TRBD2. This CDR3 is 15 amino acids long. Germline V gene lookup returns CDR1 WSHSY and CDR2 SAAADI. With V trimmed by 6 bases and J by 0 bases, 2 bases remained unmatched. The CDR3 sequence is CASRLAGANTGELFF. CDR3 nucleotide sequence: TGCGCCAGCAGGTTAGCGGGGGCGAACACCGGGGAGCTGTTTTTT.

The V call is TRBV6-5, the J call TRBJ2-2, with 9 bases identical to TRBD2. Germline V gene data show CDR1 as MNHEY and CDR2 as SVGAGI. V lost 2 bases to trimming and J lost 5 bases; unmatched junction nucleotides: 6. The CDR3 loop spans 16 amino acids. CDR3 amino acids: CASSYGLAGTTGELFF. The CDR3 DNA reads as TGTGCCAGCAGTTACGGGCTAGCGGGAACGACCGGGGAGCTGTTTTTT.

This chain joins TRBV29-1 and TRBJ2-3; 7 bases fit TRBD1. Trimming at V came to 3 bases and at J to 4 bases, leaving 7 bases not matched to a gene. CDR3 length: 14 amino acids. Germline assignment: CDR1 SQVTM and CDR2 ANQGSEA. The CDR3 loop is CSVDWDRVSDTQYF. The CDR3 nucleotides are TGCAGCGTTGATTGGGACAGAGTATCAGATACGCAGTATTTT.

On this clone: Distinct nucleotide sequences in the sample also encode this CDR3. The gene calls are TRBV18 and TRBJ1-5, with 8 nucleotides matching TRBD1. This CDR3 region has 14 residues. V gave up 3 bases and J gave up 7 bases; unmatched junction bases: 5. Germline CDR1 and CDR2: KGHSH and LQKENI. For the CDR3, the DNA is TGTGCCAGCTCACCCGGACAGGGCCGGCAGCCCCAGCATTTT. This codes for CASSPGQGRQPQHF.

The chain links TRBV6-5 to TRBJ1-1; 10 bases align to TRBD1. The CDR3 is made up of 15 amino acids. Trimming took 1 base from V and 8 from J; bases not matched to a gene: 7. Germline CDR1 and CDR2: MNHEY and SVGAGI. As DNA, the CDR3 is TGTGCCAGCAGTTACTTGTCTGGGGACAGGGGCGAAGCTTTCTTT. Protein: CASSYLSGDRGEAFF.

The V call is TRBV7-2, the J call TRBJ2-7; the D gene is possibly TRBD2 (7 bases). CDR3 size: 11 residues. In germline, CDR1 is SGHTA, CDR2 FQGNSA. The V gene lost 5 bases and the J gene lost 8 bases, with 10 bases spanning the gap. The CDR3 sequence: CASSPGGKQYF. CDR3 in DNA: TGTGCCAGCAGCCCGGGGGGCAAGCAGTACTTC.